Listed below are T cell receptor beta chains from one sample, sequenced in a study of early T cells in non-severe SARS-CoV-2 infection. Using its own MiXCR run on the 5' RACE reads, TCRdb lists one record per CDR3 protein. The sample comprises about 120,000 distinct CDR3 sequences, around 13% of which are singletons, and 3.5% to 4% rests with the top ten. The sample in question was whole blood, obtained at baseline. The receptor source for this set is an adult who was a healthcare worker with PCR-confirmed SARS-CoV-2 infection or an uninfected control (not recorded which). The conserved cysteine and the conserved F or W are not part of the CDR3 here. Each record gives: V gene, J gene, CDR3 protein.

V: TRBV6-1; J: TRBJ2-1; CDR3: ASSPPAGEQF
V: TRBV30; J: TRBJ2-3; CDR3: AWSHGGDTQY
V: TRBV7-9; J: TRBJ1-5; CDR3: ASSLPYRKNQPQH
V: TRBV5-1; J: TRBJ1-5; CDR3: ASSLGDGSNQPQH
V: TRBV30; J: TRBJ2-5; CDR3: AWSVGAGGETQY
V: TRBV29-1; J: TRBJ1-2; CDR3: SVEVEDLSSRGYT
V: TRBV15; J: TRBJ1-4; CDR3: ATSGAAGEKLF
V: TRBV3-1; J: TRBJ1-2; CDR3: ASSPLDRGNGYT
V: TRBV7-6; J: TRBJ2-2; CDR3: ASSLQGNTGELF
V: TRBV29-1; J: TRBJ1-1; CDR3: SVGTGNTEAF
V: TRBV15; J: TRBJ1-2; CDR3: ATSRDLGGGYT
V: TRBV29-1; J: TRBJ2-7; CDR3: SVGIGGEQY
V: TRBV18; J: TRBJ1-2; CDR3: ASSSGPVHLGYT
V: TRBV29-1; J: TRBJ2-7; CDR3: SAGRFDTGLGEQY